This TCR beta chain is from a study of blood T cells in healthy people across ages (dated by TCRdb to about 2015). Background for the entire study: Template switching captured roughly one uniquely barcoded TCR beta cDNA molecule per two T cells in model experiments. Using the same blood draw, the study looked at two additional independent replicas of 1 million unique cDNA reads for two donors, one aged 18 to 30 and the other aged 80 or older. Donors of different ages were randomly distributed across sequencing lanes to avoid experimental bias. Using deep sequencing normalized with unique cDNA molecular identifiers, the study measured how TCR beta repertoire diversity changes with age. The donors were split into four age groups: young (average about 16 years), middle-aged (about 40), aged (about 56) and long-lived (roughly 86). Results and caveats for the whole study, not just this receptor: Observed TCR beta diversity correlated strongly with the percentage of naive T cells measured by flow cytometry. Compared with the aged group, the long-lived group had more naive CD4+ T cells, fewer expanded clones and increased TCR diversity, suggesting age selection. The CMV infection status of donors was not known, potentially confounding age-related changes in expanded clonotypes. As age increased, observed TCR beta diversity per million T cells dropped in a roughly linear way, and a significant reduction was already evident by age roughly 36. Bulk unsorted PBMC profiling prevented conclusive comparison of naive and antigen-experienced compartments. Estimates of total diversity based on one million sequenced T cells were regarded as lower bounds and as underestimates.

Library prep was done by 5' RACE. Sequencer: Illumina HiSeq 2500. A second PCR of roughly 7 to 11 cycles was performed with a sample-barcoded 5' primer and a J-beta primer mix. A unique molecular identifier was introduced onto each TCR beta cDNA molecule by a template-switch 5' adaptor carrying 12 random nucleotides. Each sample yielded at least 3 million CDR3-containing paired-end reads. All of the RNA was converted into first-strand cDNA using the Mint cDNA synthesis kit, with a TRBC-specific oligonucleotide serving as the primer. Following uracil-DNA glycosylase treatment, all cDNA underwent a first 18-cycle PCR with the universal primers M1SS and BC2_uni_R. The authors' analysis ran thus. Each sample was normalized by randomly selecting 1 million high-quality reads, each carrying a distinct molecular identifier. Reads sharing molecular identifiers were discarded rather than binned into consensus sequences. MiTCR, with a Q25 quality threshold and the strictest error-elimination algorithm, was used for CDR3 identification, clonotype clustering and error correction. Lower-bound total TCR beta diversity was estimated with a nonparametric unseen species model using Euler transformation. Clones were called with MiXCR by TCRdb after fastp trimmed the public reads at Q25, and only in-frame beta chains were retained. Every distinct CDR3 protein forms one entry, paired with its most common genes and DNA. The V and J calls reflect TCRdb's pipeline rather than the authors' work. The sample yields fewer than 900,000 distinct CDR3 sequences; approximately 43% were counted once. The ten largest clones take up more than 20% of the sample.

As for this clonotype: Its cognate antigen has yet to be identified. Base qualities are missing; no much larger clone stands one base away.

In the germline V gene (reference sequence), CDR1 corresponds to DFQATT and CDR2 to SNEGSKA. V is pared back by 5 bases and J by 1 base, with 14 bases lying between the germline termini. From cysteine to phenylalanine, the CDR3 is 14 amino acids long. The entry retains the CDR3 DNA only, 42 bases that are in frame from base 1. Systemically healthy Caucasian individuals from Russia, over 30 in total and aged about 6 to 100 years, were included as donors. Roughly 10 milliliters of peripheral blood were drawn from each donor into EDTA-treated Vacutainer tubes. PBMCs were isolated by Ficoll-Paque density-gradient centrifugation, with at least 6 million obtained per sample. Total RNA was extracted from PBMCs with Trizol reagent, with at least 5.5 micrograms obtained per sample. The percentages of naive CD45RAhigh/CD27high T cells were determined by flow cytometry on a PBMC aliquot from every donor.

The receptor was derived from a woman aged 55-75 years in good health. The V and J segments used are TRBV20-1 and TRBJ1-1, with no reliable assignment of the D segment. The sequenced sample consisted of blood. The encoded CDR3 is CSARVRSGNTEAFF. The DNA sequence is given as TGCAGTGCTCGAGTCCGATCAGGGAACACTGAAGCTTTCTTT.